This T cell receptor beta chain was sequenced in a study of T cell responses to AZD1222 COVID-19 vaccine. In the study overall: Pooled samples include second doses given at about 4 or 12 weeks. Findings of the study overall: The span of vaccine-associated CD4 TCRs extended across spike, with dominance at 160-218 and 743-854.

TCRdb's copy holds only in-frame clones and misses some; the assay was immunoSEQ multiplex PCR. Among around 84,000 clones listed, about 82% were seen once. The CDR3 is 14 amino acids. Trimming pared 2 bases from V and 4 bases from J, leaving 11 bases between. CDR1 is SGHNT and CDR2 is YENEEA in the germline V gene. About this clone: The antigen is not known.

J is TRBJ1-2 and V is TRBV11-3; no clear D. The input for sequencing was peripheral blood, taken on day 0 of AZD1222 vaccination. This clonotype was sampled from an adult in good health. CDR3 DNA: TGTGCCAGCAGCTTAAATCAGGCAGGCTATGGCTACACCTTC. Its protein is CASSLNQAGYGYTF.